These T cell receptor beta chains were read from a single sample in a study of spatial heterogeneity in lung cancer. Each CDR3 protein is one row after TCRdb ran MiXCR on the 5' RACE reads. The table includes 20,000 to 30,000 distinct CDR3 sequences, over 7.5% detected once. The material sequenced was PBMCs, taken at follow-up. The receptors stem from a male donor with early-stage non-small cell lung cancer. Both conserved end residues are part of each CDR3. The D gene is left open where the match is weak. A row's size may be missing; if present it is once, few, many or a size class.

D gene | J gene | clone size | V gene | CDR3 DNA | CDR3 protein
TRBD2 | TRBJ2-7 | many | TRBV20-1 | TGCAGTGTATCCAGCGGGGGACGCGAGCAGTACTTC | CSVSSGGREQYF
- | TRBJ1-5 | many | TRBV5-1 | TGCGCCAGCAGCTTGGGTGACGGACAGCCCCAGCATTTT | CASSLGDGQPQHF
- | TRBJ2-3 | - | TRBV7-9 | TGTGCCAGCAGGATCTCGAGGGGGGCAGATACGCAGTATTTT | CASRISRGADTQYF
- | TRBJ2-5 | many | TRBV29-1 | TGCAGCGTTGCTGGGATACTACAAGAGACCCAGTACTTC | CSVAGILQETQYF
- | TRBJ2-3 | few | TRBV20-1 | TGCAGTGCTCGACCCCTAGACTTGGATACGCAGTATTTT | CSARPLDLDTQYF
- | TRBJ1-1 | many | TRBV29-1 | TGCAGCGCCGGCGACCGAGCTTTCTTT | CSAGDRAFF
TRBD1 | TRBJ2-3 | - | TRBV24-1 | TGTGCCACCAGTGAACCGACAGGGGGTCAAACAGATACGCAGTATTTT | CATSEPTGGQTDTQYF
- | TRBJ2-5 | few | TRBV28 | TGTGCCAGCAGCTGGGGTCGGGAGACCCAGTACTTC | CASSWGRETQYF
- | TRBJ2-5 | - | TRBV7-2 | TGTGCCAGCAGCTTGGAGCTCGAGACCCAGTACTTC | CASSLELETQYF
- | TRBJ2-7 | many | TRBV5-6 | TGTGCCAGCAGCCCCCTACAGGGAATCGAGCAGTACTTC | CASSPLQGIEQYF
- | TRBJ2-2 | few | TRBV20-1 | TGCAGTGCTAGGGCAGCCACCGGGGAGCTGTTTTTT | CSARAATGELFF
TRBD1 | TRBJ2-1 | few | TRBV29-1 | TGCAGCGTCGCCAATCCGGGACAGGGGGCATCCTACAATGAGCAGTTCTTC | CSVANPGQGASYNEQFF
TRBD1 | TRBJ2-3 | - | TRBV20-1 | TGCAGTGCTAGAGACGCGCTGAGGGGGCCGGATACGCAGTATTTT | CSARDALRGPDTQYF
- | TRBJ2-5 | few | TRBV5-1 | TGCGCCAGCAGCTTGGCCGGGGATCAAGAGACCCAGTACTTC | CASSLAGDQETQYF
TRBD2 | TRBJ2-5 | few | TRBV7-8 | TGTGCCAGCAGCTTGGGGAGGGTTTTCGTGGAGACCCAGTACTTC | CASSLGRVFVETQYF
- | TRBJ2-4 | medium-sized | TRBV21-1 | TGTGCCAGCAGCAACGAATCGGACAGGGAAAACATTCAGTACTTC | CASSNESDRENIQYF
- | TRBJ2-3 | few | TRBV20-1 | TGCAGTGCTAGACGAAGGGCGGAGGCGCAGTATTTT | CSARRRAEAQYF
- | TRBJ2-3 | - | TRBV5-1 | TGCGCCAGCAGCCGGGACGTTGAGGCGCAGTATTTT | CASSRDVEAQYF
- | TRBJ2-2 | few | TRBV12-3/TRBV12-4 | TGTGCCAGCATATATCTAGGCGGGGAGCTGTTTTTT | CASIYLGGELFF
- | TRBJ2-5 | medium-sized | TRBV5-4 | TGTGCCAGCAGCTTGGGTACGGAAGAGACCCAGTACTTC | CASSLGTEETQYF
TRBD1 | TRBJ1-4 | many | TRBV4-1 | TGCGCCAGCAGCCAAGGGCAGGGGGCGGGAGAGAATGAAAAACTGTTTTTT | CASSQGQGAGENEKLFF
- | TRBJ2-1 | - | TRBV10-3 | TGTGCCATCACCCCCGGGATTAACAATGAGCAGTTCTTC | CAITPGINNEQFF
TRBD1 | TRBJ2-7 | many | TRBV30 | TGTGCCTGGAGTGTACAGGGGGTAGCCTACGAGCAGTACTTC | CAWSVQGVAYEQYF
- | TRBJ2-7 | - | TRBV7-2 | TGTGCCAGCAGCGCCCCCAGTAGAATCTACGAGCAGTACTTC | CASSAPSRIYEQYF
- | TRBJ2-6 | - | TRBV5-1 | TGCGCCAGCAGGGAGACTGGGGCCAACGTCCTGACTTTC | CASRETGANVLTF
- | TRBJ2-7 | many | TRBV11-2 | TGTGCCAGCAGCTCCCCGGGGACAGCGGGCTACGAGCAGTACTTC | CASSSPGTAGYEQYF
TRBD1 | TRBJ2-5 | few | TRBV5-1 | TGCGCCAGCAGCTCGGGACAGCCCCAAGAGACCCAGTACTTC | CASSSGQPQETQYF
TRBD1 | TRBJ2-7 | - | TRBV20-1 | TGCAGTGCCCGTAGGACAGGGCGCTACGAGCAGTACTTC | CSARRTGRYEQYF
TRBD2 | TRBJ2-2 | many | TRBV9 | TGTGCCAGCACTCGAGCGGGGGCCTCCGGGGAGCTGTTTTTT | CASTRAGASGELFF
TRBD1 | TRBJ2-3 | many | TRBV28 | TGTGCCAGCAGGCTCCCGGGACAGGGTTTTGATACGCAGTATTTT | CASRLPGQGFDTQYF
- | TRBJ2-4 | - | TRBV6-2/TRBV6-3 | TGTGCCAGCAGTTTAGTCGGGAACATTCAGTACTTC | CASSLVGNIQYF
TRBD1 | TRBJ2-5 | many | TRBV5-1 | TGCGCCAGCAGCTCCGGGACAGGGGGACAAGAGACCCAGTACTTC | CASSSGTGGQETQYF
- | TRBJ2-2 | many | TRBV4-3 | TGCGCCAGCAGCCAAGATACGGGGGCGAATGTTGCCGGGGAGCTGTTTTTT | CASSQDTGANVAGELFF
- | TRBJ2-3 | few | TRBV28 | TGTGCCAGCAGTTTTGTAGCAGCATCTAGCACAGATACGCAGTATTTT | CASSFVAASSTDTQYF
- | TRBJ1-6 | - | TRBV3-1 | TGTGCCAGCAGCCCCCGGGACTCACCCCTCCACTTT | CASSPRDSPLHF
- | TRBJ1-1 | few | TRBV3-1 | TGTGCCAGCAAAGCCCTGAACACTGAAGCTTTCTTT | CASKALNTEAFF
- | TRBJ2-7 | many | TRBV11-2 | TGTGCCAGCAGCTTCGGGGACTACGAGCAGTACTTC | CASSFGDYEQYF
TRBD1 | TRBJ2-3 | many | TRBV5-5 | TGTGCCAGCAGCACCGGACAGGGTGGGAGTCGGCCAGATACGCAGTATTTT | CASSTGQGGSRPDTQYF
- | TRBJ2-3 | - | TRBV18 | TGTGCCAGCTCACCCTTCGGACAGTCCGGGCAGTATTTT | CASSPFGQSGQYF
TRBD1 | TRBJ1-2 | few | TRBV18 | TGTGCCAGCTCAACCGGGACAGGGCGAGCTAACTATGGCTACACCTTC | CASSTGTGRANYGYTF
- | TRBJ1-5 | - | TRBV18 | TGTGCCAGCTCACCAGGAGGGAATCAGCCCCAGCATTTT | CASSPGGNQPQHF
TRBD1 | TRBJ1-2 | many | TRBV7-6 | TGTGCCAGCAGCTTAGATGACAGGGGCTATGGCTACACCTTC | CASSLDDRGYGYTF
TRBD2 | TRBJ2-5 | many | TRBV3-1 | TGTGCCAGCAGCCAGGGACTATGGGAGGAGACCCAGTACTTC | CASSQGLWEETQYF
- | TRBJ1-6 | many | TRBV6-6 | TGTGCCAGCATCCCCGGGGTTTTTTCACCCCTCCACTTT | CASIPGVFSPLHF
- | TRBJ1-1 | few | TRBV12-3/TRBV12-4 | TGTGCCAGCAGTTTTGCGGGCACTGAAGCTTTCTTT | CASSFAGTEAFF
- | TRBJ2-3 | many | TRBV4-2 | TGTGCCAGCAGCCAAGAAAGGCGGGTCCCCGATACGCAGTATTTT | CASSQERRVPDTQYF
- | TRBJ1-1 | many | TRBV29-1 | TGCAGCGTTGTCCAGGATCTTTACACTGAAGCTTTCTTT | CSVVQDLYTEAFF
- | TRBJ1-1 | few | TRBV5-1 | TGCGCCAGCAGCTTGAGAAGCAGGCCCAATCTTAACACTGAAGCTTTCTTT | CASSLRSRPNLNTEAFF
TRBD2 | TRBJ2-7 | - | TRBV20-1 | TGCAGTGCCCCCGGAGACCAGCGGGGGGTGAACGAGCAGTACTTC | CSAPGDQRGVNEQYF
TRBD2 | TRBJ2-1 | medium-sized | TRBV5-1 | TGCGCCAGCAGCTTGGCAGGGACTAACTCCTACAATGAGCAGTTCTTC | CASSLAGTNSYNEQFF
- | TRBJ2-1 | medium-sized | TRBV6-6 | TGTGCCAGCGGGGAGACTGAGCAGTTCTTC | CASGETEQFF
TRBD2 | TRBJ2-3 | many | TRBV6-5 | TGTGCCAGCAGTCTAGCGGGGGGGAGAGATACGCAGTATTTT | CASSLAGGRDTQYF
TRBD2 | TRBJ2-7 | - | TRBV28 | TGTGCCAGCAGTCCACCCGGGGGAGGGTCATACGAGCAGTACTTC | CASSPPGGGSYEQYF